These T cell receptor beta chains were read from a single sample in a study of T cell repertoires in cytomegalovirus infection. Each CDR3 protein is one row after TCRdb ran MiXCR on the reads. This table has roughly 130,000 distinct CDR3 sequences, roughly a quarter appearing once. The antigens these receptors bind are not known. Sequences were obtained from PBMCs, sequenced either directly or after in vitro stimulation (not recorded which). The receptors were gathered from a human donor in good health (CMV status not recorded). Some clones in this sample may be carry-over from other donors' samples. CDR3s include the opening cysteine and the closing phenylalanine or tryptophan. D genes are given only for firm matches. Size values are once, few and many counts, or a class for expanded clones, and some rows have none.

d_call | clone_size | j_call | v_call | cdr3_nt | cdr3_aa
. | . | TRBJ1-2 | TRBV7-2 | TGTGCCAGCAGCTCCGGGGTCCTCAGTGGCTACACCTTC | CASSSGVLSGYTF
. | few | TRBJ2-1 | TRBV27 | TGTGCCAGCAGTTTCCTTGGACTCCTCAGTGAGCAGTTCTTC | CASSFLGLLSEQFF
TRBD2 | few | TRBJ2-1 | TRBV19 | TGTGCCAGTAATCCTAGCGGGGGGATAAATGAGCAGTTCTTC | CASNPSGGINEQFF
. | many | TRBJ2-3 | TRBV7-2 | TGTGCCAGCAGCTCCAGTAATGCCTACACAGATACGCAGTATTTT | CASSSSNAYTDTQYF
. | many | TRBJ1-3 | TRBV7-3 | TGTGCCAGCAGCACGACCCGACAGATCTATTTAGGGAACACCATATATTTT | CASSTTRQIYLGNTIYF
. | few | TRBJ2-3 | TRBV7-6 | TGTGCCAGCAGCTTAACGTCTAGCCCCACAGATACGCAGTATTTT | CASSLTSSPTDTQYF
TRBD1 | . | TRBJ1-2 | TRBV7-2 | TGTGCCAGCAGCTTAGCCGCGGGACAGGAGACCAACTATGGCTACACCTTC | CASSLAAGQETNYGYTF
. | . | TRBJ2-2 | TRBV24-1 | TGTGCCACCAGTGATTCGTCCACCTTTAACACCGGGGAGCTGTTTTTT | CATSDSSTFNTGELFF
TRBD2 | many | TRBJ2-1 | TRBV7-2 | TGTGCCAGCAGCGCCAGACTAGCGGGAGGGCCCTATGAGCAGTTCTTC | CASSARLAGGPYEQFF
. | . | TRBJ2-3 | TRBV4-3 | TGCGCCAGCAGCCAAGATCCCACAGATACGCAGTATTTT | CASSQDPTDTQYF
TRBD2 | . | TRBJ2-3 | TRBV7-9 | TGTGCCAGCAGCTTAGGCGGGAGGGATACTGTTTTT | CASSLGGRDTVF
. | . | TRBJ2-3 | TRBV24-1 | TGTGCCACCAGTGATTTGCCCGGGGATACGCAGTATTTT | CATSDLPGDTQYF
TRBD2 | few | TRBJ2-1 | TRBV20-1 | TGCAGTGCCAGACTAGCGGGAGACAATGAGCAGTTCTTC | CSARLAGDNEQFF
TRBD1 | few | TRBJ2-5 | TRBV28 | TGTGCCAGCAGTCCAAGCCCACAGGGGGTCCAAGAGACCCAGTACTTC | CASSPSPQGVQETQYF
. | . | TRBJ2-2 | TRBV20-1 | TGCAGTGCTAGAGCGGGATGGGCCGGGGAGCTGTTTTTT | CSARAGWAGELFF
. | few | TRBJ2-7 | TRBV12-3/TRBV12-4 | TGTGCCAGCAGTTTGAGTCAATTCGAGCAGTACTTC | CASSLSQFEQYF
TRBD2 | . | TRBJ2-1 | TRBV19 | TGTGCCAGTAGCAATCCGACTAGCGGGAGGATGAATGAGCAGTTCTTC | CASSNPTSGRMNEQFF